This is a list of T cell receptor beta chains from one sample in a study of T cells in Graves' hyperthyroidism and ophthalmopathy. A single record per CDR3 protein comes from TCRdb applying MiXCR to the multiplex PCR reads. This sample carries about 290,000 distinct CDR3 sequences, less than 15% of them seen once, and the ten largest clones take 6.5% to 10%. The sample consisted of blood. The source of these receptors is a woman aged 25 to 39 with Graves' hyperthyroidism that later progressed to Graves' ophthalmopathy. Each CDR3 is given with its conserved first and last residue. Clone size is stated in some rows and not others, as once, few, many or a class when expanded.

>TRBJ1-2|TRBV6-1|NA
CASSERTAGGYGYTF
>TRBJ1-2|TRBV5-1|NA
CASSLNRENGYTF
>TRBJ2-7|TRBV24-1|NA
CATSDFAYEQYF
>TRBJ2-7|TRBV27|many
CASSPVIPGYLSTYEQYF
>TRBJ1-3|TRBV12-3/TRBV12-4|many
CASSLQPGRDTIYF
>TRBJ2-6|TRBV7-9|NA
CASSPHSFGGNVLTF
>TRBJ2-1|TRBV6-1|NA
CPSSGASGRDEQSF
>TRBJ1-5|TRBV9|NA
CASSEGKGNRPQHF
>TRBJ1-1|TRBV3-2|many
CASSQVLEAFF
>TRBJ1-1|TRBV14|many
CASSRTGLNTEAFF
>TRBJ2-1|TRBV6-2/TRBV6-3|many
CASIPGEPGLAASSYNEQFF
>TRBJ2-7|TRBV20-1|many
CSAMFGGVWRGPIEQYF
>TRBJ2-1|TRBV5-6|NA
CAGQRTHQGDEQFF
>TRBJ2-3|TRBV24-1|many
CATSSPGGTDTQYF
>TRBJ2-1|TRBV7-2|many
CASSRPPGQVSYNEQFF
>TRBJ2-1|TRBV4-3|NA
CASSSNGGTYNEQFF
>TRBJ2-1|TRBV5-1|many
CASSLEGSNEQFF
>TRBJ1-1|TRBV15|many
CATSRAGGPEAFF
>TRBJ2-7|TRBV7-9|NA
CASSRIGGVYEQYF
>TRBJ2-5|TRBV7-2|many
CASSPAGGRETQYF
>TRBJ2-1|TRBV28|many
CASSLSASGLYNEQFF
>TRBJ2-5|TRBV11-3|many
CASSDRQETQYF
>TRBJ2-1|TRBV12-3/TRBV12-4|many
CASTGGLALYNEQFF
>TRBJ2-2|TRBV6-1|few
CASSHDRRSAGELFF
>TRBJ2-7|TRBV29-1|many
CSVETLAGSYEQYF
>TRBJ2-3|TRBV11-1|many
CASSPEVRDTQYF
>TRBJ1-2|TRBV27|many
CASRRGEGGYTF
>TRBJ1-5|TRBV3-1|many
CASSQDRNIRAQHF